The 10 T cell receptor beta chains reported below all come from one sample, sequenced in a study of cytomegalovirus exposure and HLA in healthy donors. Sequencing was performed with immunoSEQ multiplex PCR; in TCRdb, only in-frame clones are kept and a portion is missing. Of tens of thousands of clones listed, 94% are singletons. The specimen was PBMCs. The origin of the receptors is a woman aged 18-29 years in good health and CMV-seronegative.

The chain joins TRBV7-8 to TRBJ2-1, with TRBD2 matching over 8 bases. The V segment lost 4 bases and the J segment 4 bases; nucleotides outside the gene matches: 9. CDR1 SGHVS and CDR2 FQNEAQ come from the germline V gene. This CDR3 is 16 amino acids long. The CDR3: CASSWGTSGGYNEQFF. CDR3 coding DNA: TGTGCCAGCAGCTGGGGGACGTCGGGGGGGTACAATGAGCAGTTCTTC.

V usage is TRBV7-2 and J usage is TRBJ1-1; D gene uncertain. V dropped 1 base and J dropped 6 bases, with 12 bases sitting between them. CDR1 and CDR2 (germline): SGHTA, FQGNSA. This CDR3 region has 14 residues. The CDR3 sequence is CASSLEPGLAEAFF. For the CDR3, the DNA is TGTGCCAGCAGCTTAGAGCCGGGTCTAGCTGAAGCTTTCTTT. Full variable domain (outside the CDR3, taken from reference TRBV7-2 and TRBJ1-1): GAGVSQSPSNKVTEKGKDVELRCDPISGHTALYWYRQSLGQGLEFLIYFQGNSAPDKSGLPSDRFSAERTGGSVSTLTIQRTQQEDSAVYLCASSLEPGLAEAFFGQGTRLTVV.

This chain connects TRBV19 to TRBJ1-1, with 12 bases lining up with TRBD1. V dropped 6 bases and J dropped 5; count of bases not matched to a gene: 4. The germline V gene has CDR1 LNHDA and CDR2 SQIVND (reference sequence). CDR3 length: 14 residues. The CDR3 protein is CASRGQGAGTEAFF. The CDR3 coding sequence is TGTGCCAGTAGGGGACAGGGGGCTGGGACTGAAGCTTTCTTT.

This rearrangement joins TRBV11-3 to TRBJ1-1, with D unresolved. The V gene's germline CDR1 is SGHNT and CDR2 YENEEA. The CDR3 runs to 13 residues. V was cut by 3 bases and J by 0 bases, with 5 bases left in between. CDR3 protein: CASSFTLNTEAFF. For the CDR3, the DNA is TGTGCCAGCAGCTTCACACTGAACACTGAAGCTTTCTTT.

This chain links TRBV19 with TRBJ1-6; a possible D gene is TRBD1 (6 bases). V lost 11 bases and J lost 9, with 26 bases in between. The CDR3 loop spans 16 amino acids. Germline lookup yields CDR1 LNHDA and CDR2 SQIVND (reference sequence). CDR3 DNA: TGTGCCGCCCAGGATCAGGGGATTAGGGGGATTTCACCCCTCCACTTT. Its protein is CAAQDQGIRGISPLHF.

The chain employs TRBV2 and TRBJ2-2, with D perhaps TRBD1 (7 bases). CDR1 and CDR2 from the germline V gene are SNHLY and FYNNEI. With 8 bases removed from V and 7 bases from J, the gap between germline ends came to 17 bases. This CDR3 contains 14 residues. This CDR3 is CASRRTGGDGELFF. DNA of the CDR3: TGTGCCAGCCGACGGACAGGAGGGGACGGGGAGCTGTTTTTT.

The J gene is TRBJ1-2, the V gene TRBV19, with 9 bases identical to TRBD1. Germline V lookup: CDR1 LNHDA, CDR2 SQIVND (reference sequence). Trimming removed 6 bases from V and 4 bases from J; junction bases left unmatched: 15. The CDR3 has 17 residues. CDR3 region: CASRFRDRAPQPYGYTF. The CDR3 bases are TGTGCCAGTAGATTTAGGGACAGGGCGCCACAACCCTATGGCTACACCTTC.

The chain combines TRBV4-1 with TRBJ1-1; 7 bases align to TRBD1. V shed 2 bases, J shed 5 bases, and the junction held 11 bases outside the gene matches. Germline V gene lookup returns CDR1 MGHRA and CDR2 YSYEKL. This CDR3 has 16 amino acids. CDR3 coding DNA: TGCGCCAGCAGCCAAAGAGCCGGGACAGATGGGACTGAAGCTTTCTTT. The encoded protein is CASSQRAGTDGTEAFF.

The CDR3: CASSPGTGGTEAFF. CDR3 DNA: TGTGCCAGCAGCCCCGGGACAGGGGGCACTGAAGCTTTCTTT. The J gene is TRBJ1-1, the V gene TRBV28; 11 nucleotides match TRBD1. Trimming at V came to 6 bases and at J to 4 bases, leaving 4 bases not matched to a gene. Per germline, CDR1 MDHEN and CDR2 SYDVKM. This CDR3 contains 14 residues.

This chain links TRBV2 with TRBJ2-5; D possibly corresponds to TRBD2 (6 bases). Germline V lookup: CDR1 SNHLY, CDR2 FYNNEI. The V end was cut by 6 bases, the J end by 9 bases, with 20 bases between. CDR3 size: 14 residues. CDR3 bases: TGTGCCAGCAGCGGGGACGGGAGCGTTATGGCCCAGTACTTC. This translates into CASSGDGSVMAQYF.